This paragraph reports one T cell receptor beta chain. Roughly 17-50 mg of tissue was diced for each tumor. The data belong to a study of early stage breast cancer tumors. Study-level information: ER+/PR+/HER2- status applied to about 75% of the 16 invasive breast tumors. The ER+/PR+/HER2- tumors included eight ductal and a few lobular carcinomas.

Each sample had two DNA replicates, 0.5 ug blood or roughly 1.6 ug tissue. TCRdb's table, derived via immunoSEQ multiplex PCR, lists solely in-frame clones and lacks some. Of around 11,000 clones listed, more than 70% are singletons. Germline-derived CDR1 and CDR2 are MNHEY and SMNVEV (reference sequence). This CDR3 contains 13 residues. Trimming took 2 bases from V and 2 from J, leaving 6 bases between them. The chain carries TRBV27 and TRBJ1-2; D gene ambiguous. Sequencing input: breast tumor tissue. The TCR was taken from a person aged 65 to 79 with breast cancer. The CDR3 region has the DNA TGTGCCAGCAGTTTAGGCACCAACTATGGCTACACCTTC. Translation gives CASSLGTNYGYTF.